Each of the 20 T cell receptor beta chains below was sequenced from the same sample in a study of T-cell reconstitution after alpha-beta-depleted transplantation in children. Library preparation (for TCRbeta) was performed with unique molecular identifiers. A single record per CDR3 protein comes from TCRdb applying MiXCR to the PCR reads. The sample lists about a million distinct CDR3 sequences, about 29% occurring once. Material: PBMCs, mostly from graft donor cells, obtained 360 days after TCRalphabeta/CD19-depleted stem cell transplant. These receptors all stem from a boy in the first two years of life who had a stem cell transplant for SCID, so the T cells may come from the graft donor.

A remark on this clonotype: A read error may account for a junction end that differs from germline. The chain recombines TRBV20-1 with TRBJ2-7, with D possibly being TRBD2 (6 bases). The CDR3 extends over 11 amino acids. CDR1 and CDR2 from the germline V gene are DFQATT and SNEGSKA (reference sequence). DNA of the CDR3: TGCAGTGCATTAACGGGGCGGGAACGGGACTTC. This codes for CSALTGRERDF.

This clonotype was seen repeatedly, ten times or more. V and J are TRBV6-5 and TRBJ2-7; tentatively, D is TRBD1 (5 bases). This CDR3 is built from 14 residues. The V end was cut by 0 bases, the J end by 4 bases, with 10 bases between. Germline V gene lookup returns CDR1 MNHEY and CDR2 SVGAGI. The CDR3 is CASSYSGKGYEQYF. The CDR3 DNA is TGTGCCAGCAGTTACTCGGGAAAGGGGTACGAGCAGTACTTC.

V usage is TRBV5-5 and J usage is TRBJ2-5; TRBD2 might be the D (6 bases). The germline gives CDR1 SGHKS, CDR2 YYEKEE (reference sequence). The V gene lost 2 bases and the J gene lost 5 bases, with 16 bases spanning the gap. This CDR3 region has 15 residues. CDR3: CASSFGAGRRETQYF. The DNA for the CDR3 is TGTGCCAGCAGCTTCGGGGCAGGGAGGAGGGAGACCCAGTACTTC.

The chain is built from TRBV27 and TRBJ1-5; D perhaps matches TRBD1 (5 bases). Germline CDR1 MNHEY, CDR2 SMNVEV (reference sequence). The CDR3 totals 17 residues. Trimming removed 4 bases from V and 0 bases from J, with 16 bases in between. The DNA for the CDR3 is TGTGCCAGCAGTTCACCTCGACAGTCTTATAGCAATCAGCCCCAGCATTTT. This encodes CASSSPRQSYSNQPQHF.

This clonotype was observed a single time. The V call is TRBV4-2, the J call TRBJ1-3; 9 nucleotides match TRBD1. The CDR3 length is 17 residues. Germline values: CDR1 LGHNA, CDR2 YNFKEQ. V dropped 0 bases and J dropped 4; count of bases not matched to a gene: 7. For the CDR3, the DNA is TGTGCCAGCAGCCAAGAACCGGGGACAGGGAGAGGAAACACCATATATTTT. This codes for CASSQEPGTGRGNTIYF.

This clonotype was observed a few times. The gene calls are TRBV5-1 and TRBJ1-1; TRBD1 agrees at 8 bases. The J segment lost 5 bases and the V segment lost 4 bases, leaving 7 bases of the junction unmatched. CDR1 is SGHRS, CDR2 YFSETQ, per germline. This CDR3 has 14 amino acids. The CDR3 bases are TGCGCCAGCAGCACAGGACAGGGCCGAACTGAAGCTTTCTTT. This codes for CASSTGQGRTEAFF.

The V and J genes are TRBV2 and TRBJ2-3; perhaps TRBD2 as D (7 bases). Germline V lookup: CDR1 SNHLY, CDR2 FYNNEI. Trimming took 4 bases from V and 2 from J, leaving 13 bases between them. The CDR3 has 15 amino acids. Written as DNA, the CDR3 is TGTGCCAGCAGTGTCCGGGGGGCCTACACAGATACGCAGTATTTT. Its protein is CASSVRGAYTDTQYF.

The CDR3 protein is CASSPSIQTYEQYF. CDR3 DNA: TGTGCCAGCAGCCCATCGATACAGACCTACGAGCAGTACTTC. The chain employs TRBV12-3 or TRBV12-4 and TRBJ2-7; D gene uncertain. Trimming removed 6 bases from V and 2 bases from J, with 14 bases in between. The CDR3 totals 14 residues.

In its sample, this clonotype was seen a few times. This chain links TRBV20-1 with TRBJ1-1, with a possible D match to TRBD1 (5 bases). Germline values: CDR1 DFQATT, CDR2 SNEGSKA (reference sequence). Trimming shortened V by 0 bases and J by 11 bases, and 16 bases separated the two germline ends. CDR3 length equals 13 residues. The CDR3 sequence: CSARDVKGVGAFF. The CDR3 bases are TGCAGTGCTAGAGATGTTAAAGGGGTAGGGGCTTTCTTT.

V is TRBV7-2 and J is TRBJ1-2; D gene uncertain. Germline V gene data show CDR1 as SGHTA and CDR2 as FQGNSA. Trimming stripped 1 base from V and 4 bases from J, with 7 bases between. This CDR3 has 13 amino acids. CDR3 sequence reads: CASSLGRTYGYTF. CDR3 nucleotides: TGTGCCAGCAGCTTAGGAAGGACCTATGGCTACACCTTC.

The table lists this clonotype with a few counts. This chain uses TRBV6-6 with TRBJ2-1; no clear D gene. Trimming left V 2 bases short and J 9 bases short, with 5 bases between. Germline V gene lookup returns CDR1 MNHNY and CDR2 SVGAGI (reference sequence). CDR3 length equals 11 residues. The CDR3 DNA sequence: TGTGCCAGCAGTTACGGTCCTGAGCAGTTCTTC. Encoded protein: CASSYGPEQFF.

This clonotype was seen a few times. The CDR3: CASSLLGQLYNEQFF. The CDR3 nucleotides read TGCGCCAGCAGCTTGTTGGGACAGTTATACAATGAGCAGTTCTTC. V and J are TRBV5-1 and TRBJ2-1; TRBD1 aligns across 7 bases. This CDR3 has 15 residues. CDR1 SGHRS and CDR2 YFSETQ come from the germline V gene. The J segment lost 4 bases and the V segment lost 1 base, leaving 5 bases of the junction unmatched.

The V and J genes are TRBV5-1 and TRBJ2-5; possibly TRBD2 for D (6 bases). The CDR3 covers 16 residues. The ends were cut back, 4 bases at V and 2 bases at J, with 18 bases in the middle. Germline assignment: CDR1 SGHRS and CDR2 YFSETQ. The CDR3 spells CASSRDGAGRQETQYF. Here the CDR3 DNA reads TGCGCCAGCAGCCGAGACGGGGCAGGGAGGCAAGAGACCCAGTACTTC.

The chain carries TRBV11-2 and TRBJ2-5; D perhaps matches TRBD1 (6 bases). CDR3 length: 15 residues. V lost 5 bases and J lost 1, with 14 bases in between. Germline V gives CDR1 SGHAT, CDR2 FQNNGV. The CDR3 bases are TGTGCCAGCAGCGCCCGCCGGACAGTCCAAGAGACCCAGTACTTC. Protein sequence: CASSARRTVQETQYF.

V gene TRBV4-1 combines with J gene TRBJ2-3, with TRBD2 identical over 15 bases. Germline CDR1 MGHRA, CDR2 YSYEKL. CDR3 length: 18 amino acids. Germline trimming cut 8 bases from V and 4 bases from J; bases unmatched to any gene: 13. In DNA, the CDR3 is TGCGCCAGCCCACCTGGGACTAGCGGGGGGCACGGCCCAGATACGCAGTATTTT. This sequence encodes CASPPGTSGGHGPDTQYF.

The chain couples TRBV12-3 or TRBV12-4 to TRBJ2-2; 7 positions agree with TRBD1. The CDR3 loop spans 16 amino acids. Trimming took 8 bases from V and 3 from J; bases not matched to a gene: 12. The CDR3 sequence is CASEPQGQLYTGELFF. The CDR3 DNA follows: TGTGCCAGCGAACCACAGGGACAGCTTTACACCGGGGAGCTGTTTTTT.

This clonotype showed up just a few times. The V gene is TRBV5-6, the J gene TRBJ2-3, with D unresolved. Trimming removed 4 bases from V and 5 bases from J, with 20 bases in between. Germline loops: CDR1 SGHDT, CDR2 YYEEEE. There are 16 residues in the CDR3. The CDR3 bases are TGTGCCAGCAGCCCCGGTTTAGGTGCCGAAGTAGATACGCAGTATTTT. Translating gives CASSPGLGAEVDTQYF.

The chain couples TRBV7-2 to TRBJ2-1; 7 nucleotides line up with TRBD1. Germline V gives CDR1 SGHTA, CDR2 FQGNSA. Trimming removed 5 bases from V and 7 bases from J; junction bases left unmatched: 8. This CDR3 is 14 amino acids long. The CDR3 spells CASSPEGAPNEQFF. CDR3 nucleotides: TGTGCCAGCAGCCCAGAGGGGGCCCCGAATGAGCAGTTCTTC.

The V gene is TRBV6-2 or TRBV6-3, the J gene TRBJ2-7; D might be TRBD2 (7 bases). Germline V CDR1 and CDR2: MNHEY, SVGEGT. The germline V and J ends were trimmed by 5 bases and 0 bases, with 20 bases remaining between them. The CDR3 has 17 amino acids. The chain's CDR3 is CASSPPMGRGHSYEQYF. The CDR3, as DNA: TGTGCCAGCAGTCCCCCCATGGGGCGGGGGCACTCCTACGAGCAGTACTTC.

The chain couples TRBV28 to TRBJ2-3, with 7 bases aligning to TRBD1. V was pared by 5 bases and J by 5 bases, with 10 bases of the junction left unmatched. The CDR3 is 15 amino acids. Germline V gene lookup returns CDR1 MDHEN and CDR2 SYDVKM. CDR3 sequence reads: CASSKAPTGRDTQYF. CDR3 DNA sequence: TGTGCCAGCAGTAAGGCCCCGACAGGGAGAGATACGCAGTATTTT.